The 27 T cell receptor beta chains in this list originate from one sample, sequenced in a study of cytomegalovirus exposure and HLA in healthy donors. PCR employed 60 Vbeta and 13 Jbeta primers. Sequenced by immunoSEQ multiplex PCR; TCRdb stores in-frame clones only, minus some. Altogether 150,000 to 200,000 clones are present, about 88% being singletons, with the ten largest covering roughly 0.23%. The sequenced material came from PBMCs. These receptors all come from a girl under three years old in good health and CMV-seronegative.

The chain combines TRBV6-1 with TRBJ2-7; 12 bases fit TRBD2. V lost 6 bases and J lost 3; bases outside the gene matches: 6. This CDR3 has 15 residues. From germline, CDR1 is MNHNS and CDR2 SASEGT. The CDR3 nucleotides are TGTGCCAGCAGAAAACTAGCGGGGGGAATCTACGAGCAGTACTTC. Amino acids: CASRKLAGGIYEQYF.

The rearrangement links TRBV19 to TRBJ1-5, with 9 bases identical to TRBD1. Germline V gene lookup returns CDR1 LNHDA and CDR2 SQIVND (reference sequence). V dropped 5 bases and J dropped 7; count of bases not matched to a gene: 12. The CDR3 covers 16 residues. CDR3 amino acids: CASSFNTGGFMQPQHF. The CDR3 DNA sequence: TGTGCCAGTAGTTTCAACACAGGGGGCTTTATGCAGCCCCAGCATTTT.

This sequence joins TRBV10-1 and TRBJ2-7; D call uncertain. There are 11 residues in the CDR3. V lost 6 bases and J lost 4, with 7 bases in between. Germline CDR1 is WNHNN and CDR2 is SYGVQD (reference sequence). The CDR3 DNA is TGCGCCAGCAGCCCAGGATACGAGCAGTACTTC. Protein: CASSPGYEQYF.

This clone came up a few times. V and J are TRBV5-4 and TRBJ1-2, with a tentative D call TRBD1 (6 bases). Trimming took off 4 bases at V and 6 bases at J, with 13 bases between the two ends. Germline values: CDR1 SGHNT, CDR2 YYREEE (reference sequence). This CDR3 comprises 13 residues. This CDR3 reads CASSLAGVDGYTF. In DNA, the CDR3 is TGTGCCAGCAGCCTGGCAGGGGTGGATGGCTACACCTTC.

The chain carries TRBV6-1 and TRBJ2-7; D perhaps matches TRBD2 (5 bases). CDR3 length equals 13 residues. V was trimmed by 3 bases and J by 3 bases, leaving 9 bases between them. CDR1 and CDR2 (germline): MNHNS, SASEGT. CDR3 sequence (DNA): TGTGCCAGCAGTGATCTAGCCGGCTACGAGCAGTACTTC. It encodes CASSDLAGYEQYF.

This sequence joins TRBV2 and TRBJ2-5; 8 nucleotides line up with TRBD2. The CDR3 extends over 15 amino acids. The germline CDR1 and CDR2 sequences are SNHLY and FYNNEI. V lost 6 bases, J lost 4 bases, and 10 bases stayed unmatched. The CDR3 loop reads CASSGRTGTRETQYF. The CDR3 DNA reads as TGTGCCAGCAGCGGGAGAACGGGGACTAGAGAGACCCAGTACTTC.

The rearrangement links TRBV5-6 to TRBJ1-2; TRBD1 is a possible D gene (5 bases). The CDR3 length is 17 residues. The V and J ends lost 0 bases and 6 bases respectively, with 21 bases between them. The V gene's germline CDR1 is SGHDT and CDR2 YYEEEE. The CDR3 sequence: CASSLGGLLMPGNGYTF. DNA for the CDR3: TGTGCCAGCAGCTTGGGGGGCCTCTTAATGCCGGGTAATGGCTACACCTTC.

The chain carries TRBV5-1 and TRBJ2-3; 14 bases map to TRBD2. With 6 bases clipped from V and 3 bases from J, the junction kept 9 bases outside the gene matches. Germline CDR1 reads SGHRS; CDR2 reads YFSETQ. The CDR3 spans 17 residues. CDR3 DNA: TGCGCCAGCACCCTCCGACTAGCGGGGGGGCCTACAGATACGCAGTATTTT. Protein product: CASTLRLAGGPTDTQYF.

The rearrangement joins TRBV4-1 to TRBJ2-7; TRBD2 agrees at 9 bases. This CDR3 is 18 amino acids long. V was clipped by 0 bases and J by 3 bases; unmatched bases: 12. The V gene's germline CDR1 is MGHRA and CDR2 YSYEKL. CDR3 DNA sequence: TGCGCCAGCAGCCAAGAGGACCCCCGGGGACTAGCTTTCTACGAGCAGTACTTC. Amino acids: CASSQEDPRGLAFYEQYF.

The CDR3 coding sequence is TGTGCCAGCAGTCCCCCGGGACAGGGCTACAATGAGCAGTTCTTC. Translation: CASSPPGQGYNEQFF. J is TRBJ2-1 and V is TRBV27; TRBD1 agrees at 9 bases. The CDR3 is 15 amino acids. Germline V gene lookup returns CDR1 MNHEY and CDR2 SMNVEV (reference sequence). Germline trimming cut 5 bases from V and 3 bases from J; bases unmatched to any gene: 5.

Comments on this clone: The sample contains more than one DNA sequence encoding this CDR3. This sequence joins TRBV5-6 and TRBJ1-3; TRBD1 matches at 8 bases. With V trimmed by 4 bases and J by 5 bases, 11 bases remained unmatched. The CDR3 is 16 amino acids. Germline V lookup: CDR1 SGHDT, CDR2 YYEEEE. The CDR3 loop is CASSLTPGQGRNTIYF. The CDR3 DNA is TGTGCCAGCAGCCTGACCCCAGGACAGGGTCGAAACACCATATATTTT.

This clone has only a few counts. The chain carries TRBV7-2 and TRBJ2-1; tentatively, D is TRBD2 (7 bases). The germline V and J ends were trimmed by 2 bases and 6 bases, with 17 bases remaining between them. Germline loops: CDR1 SGHTA, CDR2 FQGNSA. This CDR3 has 16 residues. In DNA form, the CDR3 reads TGTGCCAGCAGCTTAAGGGGGGGGCTAAGCACCAATGAGCAGTTCTTC. Translating gives CASSLRGGLSTNEQFF.

The chain has TRBV4-3 and TRBJ2-3, with TRBD1 matching over 10 bases. This CDR3 spans 17 amino acids. V was pared by 1 base and J by 1 base, with 5 bases of the junction left unmatched. Germline values: CDR1 LGHNA, CDR2 YSLEER. The CDR3: CASSQGWGTGGTDTQYF. CDR3 sequence (DNA): TGCGCCAGCAGCCAAGGGTGGGGGACAGGGGGCACAGATACGCAGTATTTT.

This clone was observed a single time. The chain couples TRBV10-3 to TRBJ1-5; no firm D call. The CDR3 contains 14 residues. CDR1 is ENHRY, CDR2 SYGVKD, per germline. With 3 bases removed from V and 0 bases from J, the gap between germline ends came to 6 bases. CDR3 residues: CAISDAGSNQPQHF. The DNA of the CDR3 is TGTGCCATCAGTGACGCGGGTAGCAATCAGCCCCAGCATTTT.

A remark on this clone: Germline and junction disagree at one end, which may indicate a read error. The J gene is TRBJ1-1, the V gene TRBV7-9, with 9 bases lining up with TRBD1. The length of the CDR3 is 14 residues. Germline V gives CDR1 SEHNR, CDR2 FQNEAQ (reference sequence). CDR3 amino acids: CSSSADRGNTEAFF. For the CDR3, the DNA is TGTTCCAGCAGCGCGGACAGGGGAAACACTGAAGCTTTCTTT.

The chain links TRBV12-5 to TRBJ1-2, with TRBD1 matching 8 bases. The junction had 0 bases not matched to a gene; V was cut back by 0 bases and J by 0 bases. The germline gives CDR1 LGHNT, CDR2 FRNRAP. The CDR3 contains 15 residues. The DNA of the CDR3 is TGTGCTAGTGGTTTGGTACAGGGGGCTAACTATGGCTACACCTTC. Protein: CASGLVQGANYGYTF.

The chain joins TRBV6-5 to TRBJ1-2; no reliable D call. Trimming took off 6 bases at V and 3 bases at J, with 8 bases between the two ends. Germline lookup yields CDR1 MNHEY and CDR2 SVGAGI. This CDR3 has 12 amino acids. The DNA for the CDR3 is TGTGCCAGCAGGGAGCAAGACTATGGCTACACCTTC. This encodes CASREQDYGYTF.

The V and J genes are TRBV7-8 and TRBJ2-5, with D perhaps TRBD2 (6 bases). V gave up 5 bases and J gave up 5 bases, with 21 bases separating them. Germline V gene data show CDR1 as SGHVS and CDR2 as FQNEAQ. The CDR3 totals 16 residues. The CDR3 DNA follows: TGTGCCAGCAGCGCGACACTAGCTCAAGTGGTCGAGACCCAGTACTTC. Translated, it gives CASSATLAQVVETQYF.

This chain joins TRBV9 and TRBJ2-5; 9 positions agree with TRBD2. Germline loops: CDR1 SGDLS, CDR2 YYNGEE. This CDR3 is built from 17 residues. The ends lost 0 bases at V and 5 bases at J; junction bases unmatched: 11. The CDR3 DNA reads TGTGCCAGCAGCGTAGGATGGCGGGGGGGGTCCAGGGAGACCCAGTACTTC. Amino acid sequence: CASSVGWRGGSRETQYF.

The rearrangement joins TRBV6-6 to TRBJ1-5; 7 bases fit TRBD1. With 5 bases clipped from V and 3 bases from J, the junction kept 7 bases outside the gene matches. CDR1 MNHNY and CDR2 SVGAGI come from the germline V gene (reference sequence). The CDR3 has 15 residues. CDR3 sequence: CASSDIQGSNQPQHF. In nucleotides, the CDR3 is TGTGCCAGCAGTGACATACAGGGGTCCAATCAGCCCCAGCATTTT.

The CDR3 protein is CATSRDVGGADEQYF. CDR3 in DNA: TGTGCCACCAGCAGAGATGTGGGAGGGGCCGACGAGCAGTACTTC. The chain recombines TRBV15 with TRBJ2-5; TRBD2 matches at 7 bases. The J call is in doubt because the DNA end fits TRBJ2-7 better. The CDR3 sequence is 15 residues long. Germline CDR1 LNHNV, CDR2 YYDKDF (reference sequence).

The rearrangement joins TRBV30 to TRBJ2-7; no clear D gene. There are 12 residues in the CDR3. The germline V and J ends were trimmed by 1 base and 2 bases, with 6 bases remaining between them. Per germline, CDR1 GTSNPN and CDR2 SVGIG (reference sequence). CDR3 DNA: TGTGCCTGGAGTGGACGGGCCTACGAGCAGTACTTC. Its translation: CAWSGRAYEQYF.

About this clone itself: One junction end disagrees with the germline gene, perhaps due to a read error. The chain is built from TRBV7-7 and TRBJ2-3, with 8 bases that match TRBD1. Germline CDR1 and CDR2: SSHAT and FNYEAQ (reference sequence). This CDR3 comprises 15 residues. The CDR3 region has the DNA TGTGCTAGCAGCCCGACAGGGGCCGTCACAGATACGCAGTATTTT. Translating gives CASSPTGAVTDTQYF.

This chain connects TRBV6-1 to TRBJ2-7; 7 nucleotides agree with TRBD1. Germline loops: CDR1 MNHNS, CDR2 SASEGT. The length of the CDR3 is 14 residues. V was clipped by 6 bases and J by 5 bases; unmatched bases: 10. CDR3: CASSIGGAGDEQYF. CDR3 bases: TGTGCCAGCAGCATAGGGGGCGCGGGTGACGAGCAGTACTTC.

In nucleotides, the CDR3 is TGTGCCAGCAGCATCGGACTAGCGGGGGTCTCAGATACGCAGTATTTT. As protein: CASSIGLAGVSDTQYF. V and J are TRBV5-4 and TRBJ2-3; 13 bases fit TRBD2. V lost 4 bases, J lost 4 bases, and 6 bases stayed unmatched. This CDR3 is built from 16 residues. The V gene's germline CDR1 is SGHNT and CDR2 YYREEE (reference sequence).

V usage is TRBV10-3 and J usage is TRBJ2-7; D might be TRBD1 (6 bases). V was trimmed by 5 bases and J by 1 base, leaving 12 bases between them. Germline V gene data show CDR1 as ENHRY and CDR2 as SYGVKD. The CDR3 runs 14 residues. This chain's CDR3 is CAISRRTDSYEQYF. Written as DNA, the CDR3 is TGTGCCATCAGTCGCCGGACAGATTCCTACGAGCAGTACTTC.

The chain carries TRBV7-9 and TRBJ2-4, with D unresolved. Germline V gene lookup returns CDR1 SEHNR and CDR2 FQNEAQ (reference sequence). The V end was cut by 5 bases, the J end by 6 bases, with 14 bases between. The length of the CDR3 is 14 residues. The CDR3 DNA is TGTGCCAGCAGCCCTGCCGACAAACGAAACATTCAGTACTTC. This encodes CASSPADKRNIQYF.